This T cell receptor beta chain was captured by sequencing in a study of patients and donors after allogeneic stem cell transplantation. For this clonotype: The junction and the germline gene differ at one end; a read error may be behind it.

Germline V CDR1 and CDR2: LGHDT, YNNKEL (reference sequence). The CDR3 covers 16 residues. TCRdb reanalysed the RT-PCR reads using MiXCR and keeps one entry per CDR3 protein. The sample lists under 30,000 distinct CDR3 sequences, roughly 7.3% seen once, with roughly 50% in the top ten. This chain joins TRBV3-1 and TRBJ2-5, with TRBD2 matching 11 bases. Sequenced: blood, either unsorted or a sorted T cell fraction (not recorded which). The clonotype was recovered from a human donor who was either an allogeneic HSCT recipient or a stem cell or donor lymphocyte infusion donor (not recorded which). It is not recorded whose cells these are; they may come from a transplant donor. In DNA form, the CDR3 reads TGTTCCAGCAGCCAAGGGCTAGCGGGAGGTGAGGAGACCCAGTACTTC. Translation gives CSSSQGLAGGEETQYF.